This TCR beta chain was identified during a study of cytomegalovirus exposure and HLA in healthy donors. Study background: HLA-typed donors contributed around 88 million unique TCRs, which were held in an early data release. Study-wide findings and caveats: Rarity marked most TCR sequences, yet some public TCRs occurred in many donors.

Germline CDR1 is SGHTS and CDR2 is YDEGEE. The length of the CDR3 is 17 residues. V trimming: 0 bases; J trimming: 7 bases; junction bases outside the gene matches: 14. The donors, nominally healthy at sampling, likely had unrecorded immune exposures. Amplification used 60 Vbeta primers and 13 Jbeta primers. Profiled with immunoSEQ multiplex PCR; TCRdb holds only in-frame clones, not every one. Of 120,000 or so clones detected, 80% appear once; the ten largest clones hold roughly 9.6%. This clone was recorded only once. Its antigen is unidentified. The chain is built from TRBV5-8 and TRBJ1-2, with TRBD1 identical over 8 bases. This clonotype was obtained from a man younger than 45 in good health and CMV-seropositive. Sequencing was carried out using PBMCs. The CDR3 DNA reads TGTGCCAGCAGCTTGGTTGGAGACAGGGGCGCCATGAGTGGCTACACCTTC. Translating it yields CASSLVGDRGAMSGYTF.